This TCR beta chain was identified in a study of blood T cells in healthy people across ages. Study conclusions and caveats: Unsorted PBMCs blocked a conclusive comparison of naive and antigen-experienced cells.

Together with a sample-barcoded 5' primer, a J-beta primer mix was included in a second PCR lasting roughly 6 to 12 cycles. TCRdb independently ran MiXCR on the 5' RACE reads; one entry per CDR3 protein. The sample includes 850,000 to 1,000,000 distinct CDR3 sequences, roughly 51% of them seen just once. About this clonotype: Its antigen is unknown.

The sample comprised blood. The TCR sequence derives from a woman aged 55-70 years in good health.

The CDR3 bases are TGTGCCACCGAGAAGGGGGCGCGAAACACTGAAGCTTTCTTT. This sequence encodes CATEKGARNTEAFF. This sequence joins TRBV2 and TRBJ1-1; 7 positions match TRBD1. This CDR3 has 14 residues. The germline CDR1 and CDR2 sequences are SNHLY and FYNNEI. Trimming at V came to 10 bases and at J to 2 bases, leaving 10 bases not matched to a gene.